These 5 T cell receptor beta chains were all obtained from the same sample, sequenced in a study of glioma-infiltrating T cells. Amplification of TCR alpha and beta CDR3 regions from RNA used iRepertoire nested multiplex PCR. Using its own MiXCR run on the multiplex PCR reads, TCRdb lists one record per CDR3 protein. The repertoire holds approximately 190,000 distinct CDR3 sequences, with roughly 32% as singletons. The sample comprised glioma tissue, nonneoplastic brain tissue, or PBMCs (not recorded which). All receptors come from a human donor with low-grade glioma or glioblastoma, undergoing nonglioma brain surgery, or in good health (not recorded which).

This clonotype has a count of ten or more. The rearrangement links TRBV5-4 to TRBJ1-1, with D perhaps matching TRBD1 (5 bases). CDR1 is SGHNT, CDR2 YYREEE, per germline (reference sequence). Trimming took 1 base from V and 4 from J, leaving 14 bases between them. The CDR3 runs 15 residues. The CDR3 nucleotides read TGTGCCAGCAGCTTGTTGGGGCAGGAGTCCACTGAAGCTTTCTTT. Amino acids: CASSLLGQESTEAFF.

Note on this clonotype: Given a much more abundant clone one base away, this may be a read error. The chain couples TRBV25-1 to TRBJ2-3; D may be TRBD1 (6 bases). This CDR3 spans 15 amino acids. CDR1 and CDR2 from the germline V gene are MGHDK and SYGVNS. As DNA, the CDR3 is TGTGTCAGCACCACCAGGGGCACTTTCACAGATACGCAGTATTTT. It translates to CVSTTRGTFTDTQYF.

The V call is TRBV7-2, the J call TRBJ2-7; no clear D. V was cut by 4 bases and J by 4 bases, with 14 bases left in between. From germline, CDR1 is SGHTA and CDR2 FQGNSA. The CDR3 contains 14 residues. The CDR3 coding sequence is TGTGCCAGCAGCTGGAAACCCCAGGTTTACGAGCAGTACTTC. Its translation: CASSWKPQVYEQYF.

As for this clonotype: This may come from a read error, since a much larger clone is one base off. The chain employs TRBV6-2 or TRBV6-3 and TRBJ1-5; the match to TRBD1 covers 9 bases. Germline assignment: CDR1 MNHEY and CDR2 SVGEGT. This CDR3 spans 17 amino acids. Here the CDR3 reads CASSQTTGGYSNKPQHF. CDR3 nucleotides: TGTGCCAGCAGCCAAACGACAGGGGGTTATAGCAATAAGCCCCAGCATTTT.

The CDR3 region is CASRDGGPNTEAFF. CDR3 DNA sequence: TGTGCCAGCAGGGACGGGGGCCCGAACACTGAAGCTTTCTTT. V is TRBV28 and J is TRBJ1-1; D is perhaps TRBD1 (6 bases). Deletions cut 6 bases from V and 1 base from J, with 12 bases between. Germline V gene sequence: CDR1 MDHEN, CDR2 SYDVKM. CDR3 length: 14 amino acids.